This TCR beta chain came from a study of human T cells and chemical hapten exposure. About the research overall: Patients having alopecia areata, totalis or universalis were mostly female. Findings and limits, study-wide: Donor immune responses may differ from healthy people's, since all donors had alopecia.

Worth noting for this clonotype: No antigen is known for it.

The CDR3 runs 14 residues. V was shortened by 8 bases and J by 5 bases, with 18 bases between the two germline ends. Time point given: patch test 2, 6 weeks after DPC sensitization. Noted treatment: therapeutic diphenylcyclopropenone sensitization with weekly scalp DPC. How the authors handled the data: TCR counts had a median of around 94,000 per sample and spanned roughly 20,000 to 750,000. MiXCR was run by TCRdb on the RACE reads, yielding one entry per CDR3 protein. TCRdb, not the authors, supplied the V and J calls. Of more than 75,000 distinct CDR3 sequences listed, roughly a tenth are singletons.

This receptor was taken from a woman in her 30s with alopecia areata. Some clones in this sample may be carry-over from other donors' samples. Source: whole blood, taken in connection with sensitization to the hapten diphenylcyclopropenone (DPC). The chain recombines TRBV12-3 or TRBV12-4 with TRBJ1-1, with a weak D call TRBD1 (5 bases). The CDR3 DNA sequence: TGTGCCAGCGGTGTAGCAGGGCGGGAGACTGAAGCTTTCTTT. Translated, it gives CASGVAGRETEAFF.